The 9 T cell receptor beta chains listed next were all sequenced from one sample in a study of identical twins. TCRdb reanalysed the 5' RACE reads using MiXCR and keeps one entry per CDR3 protein. Among fewer than 550,000 distinct CDR3 sequences listed, over 12% were seen once. The same specimen was also included in a second study, on yellow fever vaccine responses in identical twins.

The sample comprised CD4+ T cells sorted from blood. These receptors were collected from a woman aged 18 to 35 in good health.

This clonotype showed up just a few times. The gene calls are TRBV7-8 and TRBJ2-2; 9 positions agree with TRBD2. From germline, CDR1 is SGHVS and CDR2 FQNEAQ. Trimming at V came to 7 bases and at J to 6 bases, leaving 15 bases not matched to a gene. This CDR3 is 17 amino acids long. In DNA form, the CDR3 reads TGTGCCAGCACCATAAGGGGGGGTCTAGCGGGGTCCGGGGAGCTGTTTTTT. This codes for CASTIRGGLAGSGELFF.

The sample holds many counts of this clonotype. The rearrangement uses TRBV20-1 and TRBJ2-5; 9 bases line up with TRBD1. CDR1 and CDR2 from the germline V gene are DFQATT and SNEGSKA (reference sequence). V was clipped by 1 base and J by 5 bases; unmatched bases: 2. This CDR3 comprises 13 residues. The CDR3 reads CSARGDRVETQYF. The DNA of the CDR3 is TGCAGTGCTAGAGGGGACAGGGTGGAGACCCAGTACTTC.

V and J are TRBV2 and TRBJ2-5, with D perhaps matching TRBD2 (5 bases). The CDR3 is 15 amino acids. Germline CDR1 is SNHLY and CDR2 is FYNNEI. The V end was cut by 5 bases, the J end by 1 base, with 14 bases between. The CDR3 coding sequence is TGTGCCAGCAGTCAAGTCGGACTTTTCCAAGAGACCCAGTACTTC. Translating gives CASSQVGLFQETQYF.

This clonotype was found a few times. The chain recombines TRBV12-3 or TRBV12-4 with TRBJ2-2, with TRBD1 matching over 7 bases. Trimming at V came to 7 bases and at J to 3 bases, leaving 5 bases not matched to a gene. The CDR3 spans 14 residues. DNA of the CDR3: TGTGCCAGCAACCCGGGACAGTACACCGGGGAGCTGTTTTTT. Encoded protein: CASNPGQYTGELFF.

The J gene is TRBJ2-3, the V gene TRBV28; D unresolved. This CDR3 has 12 residues. Germline V gene data show CDR1 as MDHEN and CDR2 as SYDVKM. V lost 8 bases and J 2 bases, leaving 8 bases between the germline ends. CDR3 nucleotides: TGTGCCAGCCATAGCCTCACAGATACGCAGTATTTT. Translation gives CASHSLTDTQYF.

J is TRBJ1-5 and V is TRBV7-8; D gene uncertain. The CDR3 is 13 residues long. Germline-derived CDR1 and CDR2 are SGHVS and FQNEAQ. The V and J ends lost 4 bases and 5 bases respectively, with 9 bases between them. CDR3 nucleotides: TGTGCCAGCAGCTACCGGTTTGATCAGCCCCAGCATTTT. Translation: CASSYRFDQPQHF.

DNA for the CDR3: TGCAGTGCTAGAGTCCCCGGGGGGGGTGAGCAGTTCTTC. Translating gives CSARVPGGGEQFF. This chain connects TRBV20-1 to TRBJ2-1; 8 bases map to TRBD2. From germline, CDR1 is DFQATT and CDR2 SNEGSKA (reference sequence). The CDR3 spans 13 residues. Trimming removed 1 base from V and 9 bases from J; junction bases left unmatched: 5.

J is TRBJ2-2 and V is TRBV11-2, with TRBD2 identical over 14 bases. With 7 bases clipped from V and 4 bases from J, the junction kept 11 bases outside the gene matches. The germline V gene encodes CDR1 SGHAT and CDR2 FQNNGV. This CDR3 has 18 residues. The CDR3 DNA is TGTGCCAGCACCGCTCGGACTAGCGGGAGGATTGTCACCGGGGAGCTGTTTTTT. Its protein is CASTARTSGRIVTGELFF.

The V and J genes are TRBV5-1 and TRBJ2-3; D gene ambiguous. Germline values: CDR1 SGHRS, CDR2 YFSETQ. The V end was cut by 6 bases, the J end by 1 base, with 6 bases between. CDR3 length: 12 amino acids. CDR3 nucleotide sequence: TGCGCCAGCAACACCGGCACAGATACGCAGTATTTT. Translating it yields CASNTGTDTQYF.